This is a list of T cell receptor beta chains from one sample in a study of vaccination and CD4 T cells after COVID-19. Antigen specificity for these receptors is unknown. TCRdb used MiXCR to reprocess the PCR reads, holding one entry per CDR3 protein. The sample has under 14,000 distinct CDR3 sequences; around 25% are singletons. Sequencing used CD4+ T cells from blood, cultured in vitro, obtained after SARS-CoV-2 vaccination. The receptor source for this set is a human donor who had recovered from COVID-19. The CDR3 runs from the conserved cysteine through the conserved F or W. D genes are given only for firm matches. Expanded clones are given a class, and other clones once, few, many or no size at all.

cdr3_length: 15; clone_size: -; v_call: TRBV5-4; j_call: TRBJ2-7; d_call: TRBD2; cdr3_aa: CASSPAGTSRDEQYF; cdr3_nt: TGTGCCAGCAGCCCGGCGGGGACTAGCCGGGATGAGCAGTACTTC
cdr3_length: 16; clone_size: -; v_call: TRBV12-3/TRBV12-4; j_call: TRBJ1-5; d_call: -; cdr3_aa: CASSPSLGGLHQPQHF; cdr3_nt: TGTGCCAGCAGCCCATCCTTAGGGGGATTACATCAGCCCCAGCATTTT
cdr3_length: 16; clone_size: -; v_call: TRBV28; j_call: TRBJ1-3; d_call: TRBD1; cdr3_aa: CASSSQGAPAGNTIYF; cdr3_nt: TGTGCCAGCAGTTCACAGGGGGCGCCGGCTGGAAACACCATATATTTT
cdr3_length: 14; clone_size: -; v_call: TRBV4-1; j_call: TRBJ1-2; d_call: -; cdr3_aa: CASSQWGSFQLHTF; cdr3_nt: TGCGCCAGCAGCCAATGGGGCTCCTTCCAACTACACACCTTC
cdr3_length: 16; clone_size: -; v_call: TRBV5-4; j_call: TRBJ1-2; d_call: -; cdr3_aa: CASSSPPTGIIRGYTF; cdr3_nt: TGTGCCAGCAGCTCCCCCCCAACAGGGATTATTAGGGGCTACACCTTC
cdr3_length: 15; clone_size: -; v_call: TRBV7-2; j_call: TRBJ1-5; d_call: -; cdr3_aa: CASSFTPDSNQPQHF; cdr3_nt: TGTGCCAGCAGCTTTACCCCCGATAGCAATCAGCCCCAGCATTTT
cdr3_length: 13; clone_size: medium-sized; v_call: TRBV7-2; j_call: TRBJ1-2; d_call: -; cdr3_aa: CASSSREAFTADF; cdr3_nt: TGTGCCAGCAGCTCTAGAGAGGCTTTTACGGCGGACTTC
cdr3_length: 13; clone_size: -; v_call: TRBV28; j_call: TRBJ1-1; d_call: -; cdr3_aa: CASIRDRNTEAFF; cdr3_nt: TGTGCCAGCATTAGGGATCGGAACACTGAAGCTTTCTTT
cdr3_length: 15; clone_size: few; v_call: TRBV6-1; j_call: TRBJ2-7; d_call: TRBD1; cdr3_aa: CASSVETGVFYEQYF; cdr3_nt: TGTGCCAGCAGTGTGGAGACAGGGGTTTTCTACGAGCAGTACTTC
cdr3_length: 14; clone_size: -; v_call: TRBV5-6; j_call: TRBJ2-5; d_call: -; cdr3_aa: CAGSLRQYQETQYF; cdr3_nt: TGTGCCGGCAGCTTGCGACAGTACCAAGAGACCCAGTACTTC
cdr3_length: 13; clone_size: -; v_call: TRBV29-1; j_call: TRBJ2-7; d_call: TRBD1; cdr3_aa: CSVARDRVYEQYF; cdr3_nt: TGCAGCGTTGCCCGGGACAGGGTCTACGAGCAGTACTTC
cdr3_length: 13; clone_size: few; v_call: TRBV19; j_call: TRBJ1-2; d_call: TRBD1; cdr3_aa: CASSPRDREGYTF; cdr3_nt: TGTGCCAGTAGTCCGCGGGACAGGGAAGGCTACACCTTC
cdr3_length: 14; clone_size: once; v_call: TRBV19; j_call: TRBJ2-5; d_call: -; cdr3_aa: CASSGQGRQETQYF; cdr3_nt: -
cdr3_length: 15; clone_size: -; v_call: TRBV19; j_call: TRBJ2-1; d_call: -; cdr3_aa: CASSIYRSSYNEQFF; cdr3_nt: TGTGCCAGTAGTATCTACAGGAGCTCCTACAATGAGCAGTTCTTC
cdr3_length: 16; clone_size: few; v_call: TRBV6-2/TRBV6-3; j_call: TRBJ2-1; d_call: TRBD2; cdr3_aa: CASSPGLVILGNEQFF; cdr3_nt: TGTGCCAGCAGTCCGGGACTAGTCATTCTGGGGAATGAGCAGTTCTTC
cdr3_length: 19; clone_size: -; v_call: TRBV6-1; j_call: TRBJ2-5; d_call: TRBD2; cdr3_aa: CASSPSARLAGRNQETQYF; cdr3_nt: TGTGCCAGCAGCCCATCCGCGCGCCTAGCGGGGAGAAACCAAGAGACCCAGTACTTC